The present T cell receptor beta chain was sequenced within a study of shared clonotypes between healthy human individuals. Positive CCR7 selection of CD45RO-negative cells yielded the naive CD8 cells, and terminally differentiated effector memory CD45RA+ cells were excluded. The donors, healthy adults who were HIV-negative, had experienced no recent acute infections or vaccinations. Each PCR replicate from the sorted subsets contained 150 to 250 ng DNA, which is tens of thousands of T cell genomes. Libraries were prepared by immunoSEQ multiplex PCR; TCRdb keeps only in-frame clonotypes and omits some of them. Of 2 million or so clones listed, around 96% are singletons. Looked up from germline, CDR1 is SGHDT and CDR2 is YYEEEE. This CDR3 comprises 13 residues. The germline V and J ends were trimmed by 8 bases and 6 bases, with 18 bases remaining between them.

This sequence was found in a young man in good health. The chain has TRBV5-6 and TRBJ2-7; D gene ambiguous. The sample consisted of naive CD8+ T cells sorted from blood. For the CDR3, the DNA is TGTGCCAGTAACTTTCACGGCGACGGCGAGCAGTACTTC. As protein: CASNFHGDGEQYF.